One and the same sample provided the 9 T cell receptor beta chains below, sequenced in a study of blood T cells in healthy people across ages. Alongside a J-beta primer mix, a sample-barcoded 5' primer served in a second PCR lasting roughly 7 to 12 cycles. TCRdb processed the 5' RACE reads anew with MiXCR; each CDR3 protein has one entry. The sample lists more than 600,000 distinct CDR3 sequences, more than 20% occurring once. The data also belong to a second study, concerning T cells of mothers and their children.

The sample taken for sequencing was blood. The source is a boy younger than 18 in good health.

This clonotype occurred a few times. For the CDR3, the DNA is TGTGCCAGCACCCATAGCGGGAGTGCAGATACGCAGTATTTT. Its protein is CASTHSGSADTQYF. The J gene is TRBJ2-3, the V gene TRBV28; 9 bases match TRBD2. This CDR3 is built from 14 residues. J gave up 4 bases and V 7 bases, and 6 bases lay outside the gene matches. The germline gives CDR1 MDHEN, CDR2 SYDVKM.

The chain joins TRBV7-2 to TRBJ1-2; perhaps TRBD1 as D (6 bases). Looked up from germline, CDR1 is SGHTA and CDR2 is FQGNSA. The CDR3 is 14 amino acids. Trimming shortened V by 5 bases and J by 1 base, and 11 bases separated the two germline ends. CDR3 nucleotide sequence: TGTGCCAGCAGCCTAAACAGGGTTAACTATGGCTACACCTTC. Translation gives CASSLNRVNYGYTF.

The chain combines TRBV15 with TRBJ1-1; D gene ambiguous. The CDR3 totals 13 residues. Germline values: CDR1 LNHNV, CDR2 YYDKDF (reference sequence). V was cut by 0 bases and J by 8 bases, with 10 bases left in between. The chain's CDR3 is CATSRDLAGEAFF. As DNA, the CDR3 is TGTGCCACCAGCAGAGATCTCGCGGGAGAAGCTTTCTTT.

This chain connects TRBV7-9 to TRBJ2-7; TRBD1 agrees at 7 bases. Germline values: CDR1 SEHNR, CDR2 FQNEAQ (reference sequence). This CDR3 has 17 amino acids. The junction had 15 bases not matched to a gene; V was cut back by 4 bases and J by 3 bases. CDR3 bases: TGTGCCAGCAGCTCTACTCAAGGGGGCATTACCATCTACGAGCAGTACTTC. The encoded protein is CASSSTQGGITIYEQYF.

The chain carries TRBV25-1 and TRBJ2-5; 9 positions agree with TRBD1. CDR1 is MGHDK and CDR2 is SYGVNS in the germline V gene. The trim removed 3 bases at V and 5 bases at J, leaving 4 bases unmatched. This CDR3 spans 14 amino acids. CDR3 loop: CASSDTGGGETQYF. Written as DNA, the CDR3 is TGTGCCAGCAGTGATACAGGGGGCGGTGAGACCCAGTACTTC.

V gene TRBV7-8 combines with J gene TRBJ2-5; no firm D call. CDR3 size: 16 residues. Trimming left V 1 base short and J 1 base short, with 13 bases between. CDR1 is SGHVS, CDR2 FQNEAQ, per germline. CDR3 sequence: CASSLDRQSAQETQYF. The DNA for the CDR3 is TGTGCCAGCAGCTTAGATCGTCAGAGCGCCCAAGAGACCCAGTACTTC.

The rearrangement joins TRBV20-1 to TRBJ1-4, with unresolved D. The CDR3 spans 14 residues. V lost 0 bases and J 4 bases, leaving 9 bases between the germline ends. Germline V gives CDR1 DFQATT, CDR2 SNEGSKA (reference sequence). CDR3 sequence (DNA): TGCAGTGCTAGAGATCCAGTAGTTAATGAAAAACTGTTTTTT. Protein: CSARDPVVNEKLFF.

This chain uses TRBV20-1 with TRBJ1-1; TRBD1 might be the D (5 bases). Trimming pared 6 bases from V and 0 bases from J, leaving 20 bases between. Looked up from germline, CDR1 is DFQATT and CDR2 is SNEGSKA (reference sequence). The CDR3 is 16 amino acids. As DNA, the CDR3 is TGCAGTGCCCCACCCAGTTTCAGGGTAATGAACACTGAAGCTTTCTTT. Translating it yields CSAPPSFRVMNTEAFF.

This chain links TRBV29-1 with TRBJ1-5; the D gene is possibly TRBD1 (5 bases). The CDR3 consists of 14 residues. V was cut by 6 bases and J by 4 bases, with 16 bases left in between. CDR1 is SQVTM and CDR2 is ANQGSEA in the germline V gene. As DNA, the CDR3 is TGCAGCGTCCTGGACGGGGGGATTAATCAGCCCCAGCATTTT. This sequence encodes CSVLDGGINQPQHF.